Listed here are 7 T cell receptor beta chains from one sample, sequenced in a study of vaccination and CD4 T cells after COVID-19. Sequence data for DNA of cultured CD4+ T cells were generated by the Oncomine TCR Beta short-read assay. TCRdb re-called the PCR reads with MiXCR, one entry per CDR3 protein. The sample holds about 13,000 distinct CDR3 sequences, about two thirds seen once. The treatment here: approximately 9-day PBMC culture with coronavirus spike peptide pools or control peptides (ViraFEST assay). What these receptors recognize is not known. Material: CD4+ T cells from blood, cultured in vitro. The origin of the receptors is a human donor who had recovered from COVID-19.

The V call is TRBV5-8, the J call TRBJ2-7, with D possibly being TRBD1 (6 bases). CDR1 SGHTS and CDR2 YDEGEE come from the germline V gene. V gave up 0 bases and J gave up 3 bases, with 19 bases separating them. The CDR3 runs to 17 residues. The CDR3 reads CASSLGPGQGIVYEQYF. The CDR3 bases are TGTGCCAGCAGCTTGGGCCCTGGTCAGGGGATAGTCTACGAGCAGTACTTC. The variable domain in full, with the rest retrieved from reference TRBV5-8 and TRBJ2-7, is EAGVTQSPTHLIKTRGQQATLRCSPISGHTSVYWYQQALGLGLQFLLWYDEGEERNRGNFPPRFSGRQFPNYSSELNVNALELEDSALYLCASSLGPGQGIVYEQYFGPGTRLTVT.

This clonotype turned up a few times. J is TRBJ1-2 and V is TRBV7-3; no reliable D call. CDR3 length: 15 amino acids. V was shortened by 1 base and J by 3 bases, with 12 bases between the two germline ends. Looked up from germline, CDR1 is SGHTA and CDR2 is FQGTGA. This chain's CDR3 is CASSLRAEEDYGYTF. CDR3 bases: TGTGCCAGCAGCTTAAGGGCCGAAGAAGACTATGGCTACACCTTC.

The CDR3 here is CASSKGEGEAFF. The CDR3 DNA is TGTGCCAGCAGCAAAGGGGAAGGTGAAGCTTTCTTT. The V call is TRBV21-1, the J call TRBJ1-1. TRBV21-1 constitutes a pseudogene. The CDR3 is 12 residues long.

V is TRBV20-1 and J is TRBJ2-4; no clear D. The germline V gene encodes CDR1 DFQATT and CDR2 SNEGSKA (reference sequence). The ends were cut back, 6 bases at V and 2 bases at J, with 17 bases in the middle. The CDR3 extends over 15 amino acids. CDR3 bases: TGCAGTGCAGAGTCGTCCCGCGGATCCAAAAACATTCAGTACTTC. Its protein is CSAESSRGSKNIQYF.

DNA for the CDR3: TGTGCCACCAGTGATATGAAGAAAGACTCCAATGAGCAGTTCTTC. This gives the protein CATSDMKKDSNEQFF. The chain joins TRBV24-1 to TRBJ2-1, with D hard to call. From germline, CDR1 is KGHDR and CDR2 SFDVKD. The CDR3 length is 15 residues. V lost 3 bases and J 6 bases, leaving 14 bases between the germline ends.

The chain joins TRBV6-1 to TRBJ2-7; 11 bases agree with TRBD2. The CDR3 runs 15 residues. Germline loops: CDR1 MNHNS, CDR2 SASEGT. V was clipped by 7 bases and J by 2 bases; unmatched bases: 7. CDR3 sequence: CASTGTSGSTYEQYF. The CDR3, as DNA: TGTGCCAGCACGGGGACTAGCGGATCTACCTACGAGCAGTACTTC.

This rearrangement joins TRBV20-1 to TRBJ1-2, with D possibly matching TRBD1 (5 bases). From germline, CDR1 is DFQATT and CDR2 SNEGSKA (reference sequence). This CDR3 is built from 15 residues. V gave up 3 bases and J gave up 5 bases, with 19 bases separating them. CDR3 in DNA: TGCAGTGCTAGGTCCCGGGACGGGGGGAATTATGGCTACACCTTC. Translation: CSARSRDGGNYGYTF.